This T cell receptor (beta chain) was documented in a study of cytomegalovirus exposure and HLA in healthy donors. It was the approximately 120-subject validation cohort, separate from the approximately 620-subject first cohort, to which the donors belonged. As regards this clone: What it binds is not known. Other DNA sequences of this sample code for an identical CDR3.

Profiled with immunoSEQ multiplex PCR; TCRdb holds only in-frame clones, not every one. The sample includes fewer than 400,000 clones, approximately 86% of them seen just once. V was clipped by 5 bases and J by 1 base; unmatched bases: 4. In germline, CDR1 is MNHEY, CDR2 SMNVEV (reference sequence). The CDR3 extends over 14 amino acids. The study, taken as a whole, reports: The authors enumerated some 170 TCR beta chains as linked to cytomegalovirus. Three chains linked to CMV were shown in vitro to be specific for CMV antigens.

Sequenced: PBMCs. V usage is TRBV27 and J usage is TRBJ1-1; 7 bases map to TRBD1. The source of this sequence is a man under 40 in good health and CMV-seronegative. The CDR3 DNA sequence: TGTGCCAGCAGTCTGACAGGGCCGAACACTGAAGCTTTCTTT. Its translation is CASSLTGPNTEAFF.